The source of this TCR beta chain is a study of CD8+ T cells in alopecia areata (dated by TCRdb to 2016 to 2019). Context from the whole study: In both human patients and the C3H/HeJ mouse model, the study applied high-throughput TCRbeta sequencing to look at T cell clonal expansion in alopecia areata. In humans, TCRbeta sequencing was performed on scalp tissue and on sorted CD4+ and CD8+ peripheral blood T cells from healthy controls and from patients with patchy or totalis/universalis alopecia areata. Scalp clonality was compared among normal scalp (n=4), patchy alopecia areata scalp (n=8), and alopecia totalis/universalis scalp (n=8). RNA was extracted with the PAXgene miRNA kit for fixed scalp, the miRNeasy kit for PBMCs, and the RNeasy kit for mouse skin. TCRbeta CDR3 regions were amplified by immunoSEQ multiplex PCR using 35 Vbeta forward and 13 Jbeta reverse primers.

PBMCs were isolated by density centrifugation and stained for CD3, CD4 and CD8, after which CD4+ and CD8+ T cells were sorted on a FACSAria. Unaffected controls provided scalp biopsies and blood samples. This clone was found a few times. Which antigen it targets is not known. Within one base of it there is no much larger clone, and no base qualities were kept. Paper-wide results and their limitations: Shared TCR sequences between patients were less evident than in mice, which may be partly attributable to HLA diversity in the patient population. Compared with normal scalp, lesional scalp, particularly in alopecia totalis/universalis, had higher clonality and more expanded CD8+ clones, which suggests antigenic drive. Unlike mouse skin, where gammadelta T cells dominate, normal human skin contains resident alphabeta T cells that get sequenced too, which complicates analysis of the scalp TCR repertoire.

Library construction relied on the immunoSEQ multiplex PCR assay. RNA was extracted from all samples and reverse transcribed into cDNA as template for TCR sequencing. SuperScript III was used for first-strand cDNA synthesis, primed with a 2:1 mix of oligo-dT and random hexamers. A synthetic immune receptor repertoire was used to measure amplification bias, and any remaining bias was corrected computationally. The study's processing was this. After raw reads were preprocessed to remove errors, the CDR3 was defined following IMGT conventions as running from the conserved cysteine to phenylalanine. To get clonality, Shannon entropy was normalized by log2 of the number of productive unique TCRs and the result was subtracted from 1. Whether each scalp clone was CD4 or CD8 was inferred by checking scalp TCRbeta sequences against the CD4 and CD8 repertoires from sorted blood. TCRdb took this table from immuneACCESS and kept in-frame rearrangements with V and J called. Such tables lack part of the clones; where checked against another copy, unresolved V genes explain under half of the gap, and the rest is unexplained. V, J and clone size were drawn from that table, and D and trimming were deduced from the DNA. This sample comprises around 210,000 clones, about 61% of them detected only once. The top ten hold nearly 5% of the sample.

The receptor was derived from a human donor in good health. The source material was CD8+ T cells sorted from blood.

The nucleotides read TGTGCCAGCAGTTTAGCTAGCGGGGGAGAAAATGAGCAGTTCTTC. Translated, it gives CASSLASGGENEQFF. The chain employs TRBV27 and TRBJ2-1; 10 junctional bases match TRBD2. The CDR3 runs 15 amino acids, cysteine and phenylalanine included. Kept here is only the CDR3 DNA, which spans 45 bases and is read in frame from base 1. CDR1 and CDR2, looked up from the germline V gene (reference sequence), are MNHEY and SMNVEV. Germline trimming amounts to 2 bases on V and 7 bases on J, with 5 as the count of junction bases outside the gene matches.